These 31 T cell receptor beta chains share one sample of origin, sequenced in a study of T cell changes during pregnancy in multiple sclerosis. Profiling relied on immunoSEQ multiplex PCR, and the TCRdb table lists in-frame clones only, not all of them. Among roughly 30,000 clones listed, about 90% were seen once. The sequencing used CD4+ T cells from peripheral blood mononuclear cells, collected in the first trimester of pregnancy. These receptors were obtained from a female donor in good health, enrolled as a control in a pregnancy study.

The J gene is TRBJ1-4, the V gene TRBV4-3; possible D gene TRBD1, 5 bases. The CDR3 runs to 16 residues. Germline values: CDR1 LGHNA, CDR2 YSLEER. Between the trimmed V and J ends, which lost 4 bases and 8 bases, there was a span of 20 bases. The CDR3 region is CASSPPSGRGVEKLFF. The CDR3 nucleotides are TGCGCCAGCAGCCCACCTTCAGGGCGTGGGGTGGAAAAACTGTTTTTT.

The chain employs TRBV2 and TRBJ2-1; TRBD2 matches at 8 bases. V shed 6 bases, J shed 4 bases, and the junction held 8 bases outside the gene matches. The germline CDR1 and CDR2 sequences are SNHLY and FYNNEI. This CDR3 spans 15 amino acids. The CDR3 spells CASRPRAGGYNEQFF. The CDR3 nucleotides are TGTGCCAGCAGGCCCCGCGCGGGGGGTTACAATGAGCAGTTCTTC.

This clone showed up just once. The genes are TRBV9 and TRBJ2-3; TRBD2 matches 13 bases. The trim removed 1 base at V and 5 bases at J, leaving 7 bases unmatched. Germline V lookup: CDR1 SGDLS, CDR2 YYNGEE. The CDR3 has 17 amino acids. CDR3 sequence: CASSVQGLAGEGDTQYF. The CDR3 coding sequence is TGTGCCAGCAGCGTACAAGGACTAGCGGGGGAAGGAGATACGCAGTATTTT.

The chain uses TRBV4-2 and TRBJ2-3; 7 bases line up with TRBD2. The CDR3 is made up of 17 amino acids. J gave up 7 bases and V 0 bases, and 13 bases lay outside the gene matches. The germline gives CDR1 LGHNA, CDR2 YNFKEQ. The CDR3 bases are TGTGCCAGCAGCCAAGAGATCGCTAGCGGTCCTAGGCATACGCAGTATTTT. It specifies CASSQEIASGPRHTQYF.

V is TRBV6-1 and J is TRBJ1-3; D gene ambiguous. V was pared by 7 bases and J by 0 bases, with 10 bases between. Germline V gives CDR1 MNHNS, CDR2 SASEGT. This CDR3 has 14 residues. CDR3 nucleotides: TGTGCCAGCATAGCCGGGAGCTCTGGAAACACCATATATTTT. This sequence encodes CASIAGSSGNTIYF.

The V gene is TRBV7-2, the J gene TRBJ1-3, with 8 bases that match TRBD1. Germline V CDR1 and CDR2: SGHTA, FQGNSA. The V segment lost 4 bases and the J segment 4 bases; nucleotides outside the gene matches: 9. This CDR3 has 16 amino acids. Here the CDR3 DNA reads TGTGCCAGCAGCTCACTCGGCCAGGGGGCAGGAAACACCATATATTTT. It yields the protein CASSSLGQGAGNTIYF. Drawing the rest from reference TRBV7-2 and TRBJ1-3, the complete variable domain is GAGVSQSPSNKVTEKGKDVELRCDPISGHTALYWYRQSLGQGLEFLIYFQGNSAPDKSGLPSDRFSAERTGGSVSTLTIQRTQQEDSAVYLCASSSLGQGAGNTIYFGEGSWLTVV.

The V gene is TRBV19, the J gene TRBJ2-2; TRBD2 matches 9 bases. V shed 0 bases, J shed 4 bases, and the junction held 6 bases outside the gene matches. The CDR3 totals 17 residues. Germline values: CDR1 LNHDA, CDR2 SQIVND (reference sequence). Here the CDR3 reads CASSIDRGGGATGELFF. CDR3 coding DNA: TGTGCCAGTAGTATAGACCGCGGCGGGGGGGCCACCGGGGAGCTGTTTTTT.

V and J are TRBV11-3 and TRBJ2-5; 9 bases are a match to TRBD1. Germline CDR1 SGHNT, CDR2 YENEEA. The CDR3 extends over 15 amino acids. V shed 2 bases and J 3 bases; nucleotides not matched to a gene: 4. CDR3 nucleotides: TGTGCCAGCAGCTTACGGACAGGGGCTAAAGAGACCCAGTACTTC. The encoded protein is CASSLRTGAKETQYF.

The V and J genes are TRBV18 and TRBJ2-7, with D uncertain. The CDR3 totals 16 residues. V was pared by 6 bases and J by 0 bases, with 18 bases between. Germline assignment: CDR1 KGHSH and CDR2 LQKENI. CDR3 coding DNA: TGTGCCAGCTCCTTGAACGGAATCCGGAGCTCCTACGAGCAGTACTTC. This encodes CASSLNGIRSSYEQYF.

V is TRBV19 and J is TRBJ1-4; the D gene is possibly TRBD1 (5 bases). The V gene's germline CDR1 is LNHDA and CDR2 SQIVND (reference sequence). This CDR3 has 15 residues. The V and J ends lost 7 bases and 0 bases respectively, with 12 bases between them. The CDR3 region is CASTDTGATNEKLFF. Written as DNA, the CDR3 is TGTGCCAGTACCGACACAGGAGCAACTAATGAAAAACTGTTTTTT.

This clone was observed a single time. The CDR3 DNA follows: TGTGCCAGCAGCTTACGGAAACAGCTTCATAATTCACCCCTCCACTTT. It codes for CASSLRKQLHNSPLHF. This sequence joins TRBV7-2 and TRBJ1-6; D unclear. The CDR3 covers 16 residues. Germline V gene data show CDR1 as SGHTA and CDR2 as FQGNSA. Trimming pared 2 bases from V and 5 bases from J, leaving 13 bases between.

This clone has only a few counts. CDR3 DNA: TGTGCCATCAGTGAGTCCAACGGGGGGGCCCGAGAGACCCAGTACTTC. This gives the protein CAISESNGGARETQYF. The chain employs TRBV10-3 and TRBJ2-5; TRBD2 matches at 8 bases. The CDR3 loop spans 16 amino acids. Germline values: CDR1 ENHRY, CDR2 SYGVKD. After removal of 0 bases from V and 4 bases from J, the junction contained 7 bases not matched to a gene.

The CDR3 loop is CASSPLQLGYEQYF. Written as DNA, the CDR3 is TGTGCCAGCTCACCACTACAGCTTGGATACGAGCAGTACTTC. The chain couples TRBV18 to TRBJ2-7, with D unclear. The V gene lost 1 base and the J gene lost 4 bases, with 11 bases spanning the gap. CDR1 and CDR2 (germline): KGHSH, LQKENI. CDR3 length: 14 amino acids.

V and J are TRBV7-3 and TRBJ1-1, with no clear D. The length of the CDR3 is 13 residues. Trimming cost V 4 bases and J 0 bases, with 6 bases left between them. Germline V gene sequence: CDR1 SGHTA, CDR2 FQGTGA. CDR3 residues: CASSSLLNTEAFF. The CDR3 DNA is TGTGCCAGCAGCTCACTTTTGAACACTGAAGCTTTCTTT.

This clone was detected once. This sequence joins TRBV2 and TRBJ1-2, with 7 nucleotides matching TRBD1. The CDR3 is 13 residues long. V was pared by 5 bases and J by 2 bases, with 2 bases of the junction left unmatched. CDR1 is SNHLY, CDR2 FYNNEI, per germline. The CDR3, as DNA: TGTGCCAGCAGTTTACAGGGGAACTATGGCTACACCTTC. Translating gives CASSLQGNYGYTF.

The J gene is TRBJ2-6, the V gene TRBV5-1; possible D gene TRBD1, 5 bases. The ends were cut back, 3 bases at V and 4 bases at J, with 14 bases in the middle. Per germline, CDR1 SGHRS and CDR2 YFSETQ. This CDR3 has 16 residues. This CDR3 reads CASSSNSGSGANVLTF. The CDR3 DNA sequence: TGCGCCAGCAGCTCAAACTCAGGGTCCGGGGCCAACGTCCTGACTTTC.

The chain is built from TRBV7-3 and TRBJ2-7; 11 bases map to TRBD1. V trimming: 2 bases; J trimming: 4 bases; junction bases outside the gene matches: 7. CDR1 SGHTA and CDR2 FQGTGA come from the germline V gene. This CDR3 spans 16 amino acids. DNA of the CDR3: TGTGCCAGCAGCTTAGCGTATGGACAGGGGGCGTACGAGCAGTACTTC. It codes for CASSLAYGQGAYEQYF.

The chain recombines TRBV4-3 with TRBJ1-5; D is ambiguous. The CDR3 sequence is 13 residues long. V gave up 4 bases and J gave up 8 bases, with 12 bases separating them. CDR1 is LGHNA and CDR2 is YSLEER in the germline V gene. The CDR3 DNA follows: TGCGCCAGCAGCCGAAGCGGGCGGGAGCCCCAGCATTTT. It translates to CASSRSGREPQHF.

This rearrangement joins TRBV9 to TRBJ2-2; 12 positions agree with TRBD2. The germline V gene encodes CDR1 SGDLS and CDR2 YYNGEE. This CDR3 is 17 amino acids long. The junction had 6 bases not matched to a gene; V was cut back by 0 bases and J by 6 bases. CDR3 sequence: CASSVEGASGGAGELFF. The CDR3 DNA reads as TGTGCCAGCAGCGTAGAGGGAGCTAGCGGGGGGGCCGGGGAGCTGTTTTTT.

This clone was counted between two and nine times. The gene calls are TRBV30 and TRBJ1-1, with 11 bases aligning to TRBD1. After removal of 2 bases from V and 3 bases from J, the junction contained 8 bases not matched to a gene. The CDR3 sequence is 16 residues long. Germline values: CDR1 GTSNPN, CDR2 SVGIG (reference sequence). The CDR3 loop reads CAWSPWDRGDHTEAFF. The DNA for the CDR3 is TGTGCCTGGAGTCCCTGGGACAGGGGGGATCACACTGAAGCTTTCTTT.

V is TRBV4-3 and J is TRBJ1-2; D remains unclear. Trimming took 4 bases from V and 10 from J, leaving 10 bases between them. Germline CDR1 and CDR2: LGHNA and YSLEER. The CDR3 has 11 amino acids. The CDR3 is CASSLYQVYTF. The CDR3, as DNA: TGCGCCAGCAGCCTTTATCAGGTCTACACCTTC.

V usage is TRBV7-9 and J usage is TRBJ2-7; 10 bases are a match to TRBD1. CDR1 is SEHNR and CDR2 is FQNEAQ in the germline V gene (reference sequence). V was pared by 1 base and J by 7 bases, with 10 bases of the junction left unmatched. The CDR3 runs 16 residues. CDR3 DNA sequence: TGTGCCAGCAGCTTAGGGGGGGACAGGGGATTAGGGGAGCAGTACTTC. This sequence encodes CASSLGGDRGLGEQYF.

The rearrangement joins TRBV5-8 to TRBJ2-1; D ambiguous. CDR3 length: 15 residues. Per germline, CDR1 SGHTS and CDR2 YDEGEE. Between the trimmed V and J ends, which lost 0 bases and 3 bases, there was a span of 10 bases. The CDR3: CASSLGSGRYNEQFF. The CDR3 coding sequence is TGTGCCAGCAGCTTGGGTTCAGGTCGCTACAATGAGCAGTTCTTC.

The CDR3 here is CASSPGQGIATLHF. The CDR3 DNA follows: TGTGCCAGTAGCCCGGGACAGGGCATCGCAACCCTCCACTTT. The genes are TRBV19 and TRBJ1-6; 9 nucleotides line up with TRBD1. The V and J ends lost 6 bases and 14 bases, in that order; junction bases with no gene match: 11. The V gene's germline CDR1 is LNHDA and CDR2 SQIVND (reference sequence). This CDR3 comprises 14 residues.

The DNA for the CDR3 is TGTGCCAGCAGCCGGGCGGGACAGACAAATGAAAAACTGTTTTTT. Translated, it gives CASSRAGQTNEKLFF. The genes are TRBV7-8 and TRBJ1-4, with 7 nucleotides matching TRBD1. Germline CDR1 and CDR2: SGHVS and FQNEAQ. CDR3 length: 15 amino acids. The trim removed 5 bases at V and 5 bases at J, leaving 8 bases unmatched.

The V call is TRBV10-1, the J call TRBJ2-1; 16 nucleotides match TRBD2. Germline V lookup: CDR1 WNHNN, CDR2 SYGVQD (reference sequence). J was trimmed by 8 bases and V by 10 bases; bases with no gene match: 14. The CDR3 has 17 residues. The CDR3 reads CAKPGLAGGPGVDEQFF. DNA of the CDR3: TGCGCCAAACCGGGACTAGCGGGGGGGCCCGGAGTCGATGAGCAGTTCTTC.

The chain joins TRBV7-2 to TRBJ2-6; D may be TRBD2 (5 bases). The CDR3 runs 14 residues. Trimming left V 5 bases short and J 4 bases short, with 9 bases between. Looked up from germline, CDR1 is SGHTA and CDR2 is FQGNSA. The CDR3 reads CASSHPGGANVLTF. Written as DNA, the CDR3 is TGTGCCAGCAGCCACCCGGGAGGGGCCAACGTCCTGACTTTC.

The rearrangement links TRBV6-6 to TRBJ1-2; 8 positions agree with TRBD1. The CDR3 runs 14 residues. V lost 7 bases and J lost 4; bases outside the gene matches: 8. Germline V CDR1 and CDR2: MNHNY, SVGAGI (reference sequence). CDR3 sequence (DNA): TGTGCCAGCACCCCGACAGGGGCTGGCTATGGCTACACCTTC. Protein: CASTPTGAGYGYTF.

The chain carries TRBV6-5 and TRBJ2-3; TRBD2 agrees at 7 bases. The V and J ends lost 2 bases and 2 bases, in that order; junction bases with no gene match: 7. Per germline, CDR1 MNHEY and CDR2 SVGAGI. This CDR3 spans 16 amino acids. CDR3 sequence reads: CASSYRVRGDTDTQYF. In nucleotides, the CDR3 is TGTGCCAGCAGTTACCGCGTTCGGGGGGACACAGATACGCAGTATTTT.

This chain links TRBV19 with TRBJ2-1, with 9 bases identical to TRBD1. CDR1 is LNHDA and CDR2 is SQIVND in the germline V gene (reference sequence). J lost 2 bases, V lost 4 bases, and 3 bases had no gene match. The CDR3 totals 15 residues. CDR3 in amino acids: CASSRDRETYNEQFF. For the CDR3, the DNA is TGTGCCAGTAGTAGGGACAGGGAGACCTACAATGAGCAGTTCTTC.

The chain uses TRBV19 and TRBJ2-3; 7 nucleotides match TRBD1. CDR1 LNHDA and CDR2 SQIVND come from the germline V gene (reference sequence). CDR3 size: 14 residues. V trimming: 5 bases; J trimming: 4 bases; junction bases outside the gene matches: 6. The CDR3, as DNA: TGTGCCAGTAGTCTAACAGGGGCGGCAGATACGCAGTATTTT. Amino acid sequence: CASSLTGAADTQYF. The whole variable domain, remainder taken from reference TRBV19 and TRBJ2-3, is DGGITQSPKYLFRKEGQNVTLSCEQNLNHDAMYWYRQDPGQGLRLIYYSQIVNDFQKGDIAEGYSVSREKKESFPLTVTSAQKNPTAFYLCASSLTGAADTQYFGPGTRLTVL.